The 26 T cell receptor beta chains in this list originate from one sample, sequenced in a study of cytomegalovirus exposure and HLA in healthy donors. The PCR made use of 60 Vbeta and 13 Jbeta primers. The assay was immunoSEQ multiplex PCR, and TCRdb's table has in-frame clones only and misses some. The table lists about 160,000 clones, roughly 73% of them singletons. Sequencing input: PBMCs. The origin of the receptors is a woman in her late teens or twenties in good health and CMV-seronegative.

This clone has only a few counts. The gene calls are TRBV6-5 and TRBJ2-7, with TRBD2 matching over 12 bases. V was pared by 7 bases and J by 0 bases, with 4 bases of the junction left unmatched. CDR3 length: 15 residues. Germline V gives CDR1 MNHEY, CDR2 SVGAGI. The CDR3 DNA follows: TGTGCCAGCACTCTGACTAGCGGGAGCTCCTACGAGCAGTACTTC. The encoded protein is CASTLTSGSSYEQYF.

This clone was observed once. The chain employs TRBV19 and TRBJ2-2; maybe TRBD1 (5 bases). Germline lookup yields CDR1 LNHDA and CDR2 SQIVND (reference sequence). This CDR3 region has 13 residues. V lost 3 bases, J lost 6 bases, and 8 bases lay in between. CDR3 residues: CASSMGRSGELFF. The CDR3 DNA follows: TGTGCCAGTAGTATGGGGCGATCCGGGGAGCTGTTTTTT.

The gene calls are TRBV7-8 and TRBJ2-1, with 7 bases lining up with TRBD2. The CDR3 is made up of 16 amino acids. Germline CDR1 and CDR2: SGHVS and FQNEAQ. V was clipped by 2 bases and J by 7 bases; unmatched bases: 11. The chain's CDR3 is CASSLIWRERVNEQFF. In DNA, the CDR3 is TGTGCCAGCAGCTTAATATGGCGGGAGAGAGTAAATGAGCAGTTCTTC.

As regards this clone: One end of the junction is discordant with germline, which a read error may explain. The chain couples TRBV2 to TRBJ2-1, with D uncertain. Germline loops: CDR1 SNHLY, CDR2 FYNNEI. The length of the CDR3 is 14 residues. For the CDR3, the DNA is TGTGCGAGCATGCCGGGTAGCTCCTACAATGAGCAGTTCTTC. Translated: CASMPGSSYNEQFF.

The CDR3 coding sequence is TGCAGCGTTGAAAAGGGACAGGGGGCCTACGAGCAGTACTTC. Encoded protein: CSVEKGQGAYEQYF. The V call is TRBV29-1, the J call TRBJ2-7, with 11 bases identical to TRBD1. V trimming: 2 bases; J trimming: 2 bases; junction bases outside the gene matches: 2. Germline V gene sequence: CDR1 SQVTM, CDR2 ANQGSEA. This CDR3 is 14 amino acids long.

The chain recombines TRBV4-1 with TRBJ2-3; D not resolved. The CDR3 contains 15 residues. Germline V gives CDR1 MGHRA, CDR2 YSYEKL. Trimming stripped 4 bases from V and 4 bases from J, with 15 bases between. CDR3 loop: CASSPPSGPADTQYF. For the CDR3, the DNA is TGCGCCAGCAGCCCACCATCAGGCCCGGCAGATACGCAGTATTTT.

This chain joins TRBV4-3 and TRBJ2-7; TRBD1 is a possible D gene (6 bases). Germline V gene data show CDR1 as LGHNA and CDR2 as YSLEER. The V end was cut by 1 base, the J end by 2 bases, with 9 bases between. The CDR3 consists of 14 residues. The CDR3 loop reads CASSQAGVAYEQYF. The CDR3 bases are TGCGCCAGCAGCCAAGCAGGGGTAGCCTACGAGCAGTACTTC.

This chain joins TRBV14 and TRBJ1-6; TRBD1 might be the D (6 bases). Germline CDR1 SGHDN, CDR2 FVKESK. The CDR3 totals 16 residues. V gave up 1 base and J gave up 0 bases, with 7 bases separating them. CDR3 in amino acids: CASSQAGASYNSPLHF. CDR3 in DNA: TGTGCCAGCAGCCAAGCAGGGGCCTCCTATAATTCACCCCTCCACTTT.

In regard to this clone: Mismatch with germline at one junction end may stem from a read error. The chain uses TRBV7-2 and TRBJ1-2; D is possibly TRBD1 (5 bases). This CDR3 has 12 residues. CDR1 and CDR2 (germline): SGHTA, FQGNSA. The CDR3 loop reads CASSPGDYGHTF. CDR3 nucleotides: TGTGCCAGCAGCCCTGGGGACTATGGCCACACCTTC. The variable domain in full, completed from reference TRBV7-2 and TRBJ1-2, reads GAGVSQSPSNKVTEKGKDVELRCDPISGHTALYWYRQSLGQGLEFLIYFQGNSAPDKSGLPSDRFSAERTGGSVSTLTIQRTQQEDSAVYLCASSPGDYGHTFGSGTRLTVV.

The chain uses TRBV7-3 and TRBJ1-1; D possibly corresponds to TRBD1 (6 bases). V was trimmed by 5 bases and J by 5 bases, leaving 12 bases between them. This CDR3 is built from 13 residues. Germline CDR1 SGHTA, CDR2 FQGTGA. The CDR3, as DNA: TGTGCCAGCAGCCCGCAAGGGGGAACTGAAGCTTTCTTT. It specifies CASSPQGGTEAFF.

The gene calls are TRBV6-5 and TRBJ1-2; TRBD1 aligns across 10 bases. J lost 6 bases, V lost 1 base, and 5 bases had no gene match. CDR3 length equals 15 residues. CDR1 and CDR2 from the germline V gene are MNHEY and SVGAGI. The CDR3 DNA sequence: TGTGCCAGCAGTTACTGGACAGGGGGGAGAGATGGCTACACCTTC. Amino acids: CASSYWTGGRDGYTF.

The chain is built from TRBV6-5 and TRBJ2-7; D possibly corresponds to TRBD1 (5 bases). The CDR3 is made up of 14 amino acids. Germline V lookup: CDR1 MNHEY, CDR2 SVGAGI. V lost 2 bases and J 0 bases, leaving 8 bases between the germline ends. In nucleotides, the CDR3 is TGTGCCAGCAGTTACCGACAGAGCTCCTACGAGCAGTACTTC. Encoded protein: CASSYRQSSYEQYF.

This chain joins TRBV5-1 and TRBJ1-3; maybe TRBD1 (5 bases). Trimming took off 5 bases at V and 3 bases at J, with 18 bases between the two ends. From germline, CDR1 is SGHRS and CDR2 YFSETQ. This CDR3 is 16 amino acids long. The CDR3 is CASRTLYGADGNTIYF. In nucleotides, the CDR3 is TGCGCCAGCAGAACCCTTTATGGGGCGGATGGAAACACCATATATTTT.

CDR3 sequence reads: CASSLWGTSGYNEQFF. The CDR3 nucleotides are TGTGCCAGCAGCTTGTGGGGGACTAGCGGGTACAATGAGCAGTTCTTC. The rearrangement links TRBV5-6 to TRBJ2-1; 12 bases match TRBD2. Per germline, CDR1 SGHDT and CDR2 YYEEEE. V lost 1 base to trimming and J lost 4 bases; unmatched junction nucleotides: 3. The CDR3 sequence is 16 residues long.

The chain couples TRBV11-3 to TRBJ1-2; 9 bases map to TRBD1. Germline-derived CDR1 and CDR2 are SGHNT and YENEEA. Losses at the gene ends were 5 bases for V and 7 bases for J; bases not matched to a gene: 14. CDR3 length equals 16 residues. The chain's CDR3 is CASSHMSGQGCCGYTF. The CDR3 DNA is TGTGCCAGCAGCCACATGTCGGGACAGGGTTGCTGTGGCTACACCTTC.

J is TRBJ1-2 and V is TRBV4-1; tentative D call: TRBD1 (5 bases). V lost 5 bases to trimming and J lost 4 bases, with 14 bases between them. This CDR3 comprises 14 residues. The germline V gene encodes CDR1 MGHRA and CDR2 YSYEKL. In DNA, the CDR3 is TGCGCCAGCAGCACTATCGGGGGGTCCTATGGCTACACCTTC. This encodes CASSTIGGSYGYTF.

The chain employs TRBV6-5 and TRBJ1-3, with D hard to call. Trimming left V 7 bases short and J 1 base short, with 11 bases between. The CDR3 loop spans 14 amino acids. Per the germline V gene, CDR1 is MNHEY and CDR2 is SVGAGI. Here the CDR3 DNA reads TGTGCCAGCATGAGGGATAGGTCTGGAAACACCATATATTTT. It translates to CASMRDRSGNTIYF.

This CDR3 is CASSLVGTGGSNTGELFF. CDR3 nucleotides: TGTGCCAGCAGCTTAGTGGGGACAGGGGGGTCGAACACCGGGGAGCTGTTTTTT. The J gene is TRBJ2-2, the V gene TRBV7-8; TRBD1 matches 11 bases. CDR1 and CDR2 (germline): SGHVS, FQNEAQ. The CDR3 extends over 18 amino acids. V lost 1 base to trimming and J lost 0 bases; unmatched junction nucleotides: 4.

The chain carries TRBV7-9 and TRBJ2-7, with D perhaps matching TRBD1 (5 bases). V dropped 2 bases and J dropped 0 bases, with 8 bases sitting between them. CDR1 and CDR2 (germline): SEHNR, FQNEAQ (reference sequence). The CDR3 loop spans 14 amino acids. CDR3 sequence: CASSLQDSSYEQYF. For the CDR3, the DNA is TGTGCCAGCAGCTTACAAGACAGCTCCTACGAGCAGTACTTC.

The CDR3 here is CASSTGGTYEQYF. The CDR3 coding sequence is TGTGCCAGCAGCACAGGGGGAACCTACGAGCAGTACTTC. This chain uses TRBV9 with TRBJ2-7, with 8 nucleotides matching TRBD1. This CDR3 spans 13 amino acids. Germline assignment: CDR1 SGDLS and CDR2 YYNGEE. The junction had 2 bases not matched to a gene; V was cut back by 4 bases and J by 2 bases.

V and J are TRBV15 and TRBJ2-3, with 8 bases lining up with TRBD2. From germline, CDR1 is LNHNV and CDR2 YYDKDF (reference sequence). This CDR3 is built from 17 residues. The J segment lost 8 bases and the V segment lost 1 base, leaving 14 bases of the junction unmatched. CDR3 residues: CATSRAAAGAGGGTQYF. Here the CDR3 DNA reads TGTGCCACCAGCAGAGCGGCAGCGGGGGCGGGGGGAGGTACGCAGTATTTT.

This clone showed up just once. This chain joins TRBV7-9 and TRBJ2-1; no clear D. Germline assignment: CDR1 SEHNR and CDR2 FQNEAQ (reference sequence). The CDR3 runs 11 residues. V gave up 1 base and J gave up 15 bases, with 10 bases separating them. The CDR3 region has the DNA TGTGCCAGCAGCTTAGAGCTGTTGCTGTTCTTC. As protein: CASSLELLLFF.

This sequence joins TRBV18 and TRBJ2-6; 11 nucleotides line up with TRBD1. The CDR3 runs to 19 residues. Germline values: CDR1 KGHSH, CDR2 LQKENI. With 5 bases clipped from V and 0 bases from J, the junction kept 9 bases outside the gene matches. Here the CDR3 reads CASSSIGQGAASGANVLTF. The CDR3 DNA reads as TGTGCCAGCTCATCAATAGGACAGGGGGCCGCCTCTGGGGCCAACGTCCTGACTTTC. The whole variable domain, remainder taken from reference TRBV18 and TRBJ2-6, is NAGVMQNPRHLVRRRGQEARLRCSPMKGHSHVYWYRQLPEEGLKFMVYLQKENIIDESGMPKERFSAEFPKEGPSILRIQQVVRGDSAAYFCASSSIGQGAASGANVLTFGAGSRLTVL.

V usage is TRBV27 and J usage is TRBJ2-7; D perhaps matches TRBD2 (5 bases). Trimming cost V 5 bases and J 0 bases, with 17 bases left between them. CDR1 and CDR2 (germline): MNHEY, SMNVEV (reference sequence). This CDR3 has 16 residues. The DNA for the CDR3 is TGTGCCAGCAGTCAAGGGCTCGGGGAGATCTCCTACGAGCAGTACTTC. This sequence encodes CASSQGLGEISYEQYF.

The rearrangement uses TRBV15 and TRBJ1-1; D is possibly TRBD1 (6 bases). CDR1 is LNHNV and CDR2 is YYDKDF in the germline V gene (reference sequence). The CDR3 sequence is 16 residues long. Deletions cut 5 bases from V and 0 bases from J, with 16 bases between. The CDR3 is CATSHGGGLVNTEAFF. CDR3 in DNA: TGTGCCACCAGCCATGGGGGGGGCCTCGTGAACACTGAAGCTTTCTTT.

This clone has just one count. The chain combines TRBV2 with TRBJ2-2; tentative D call: TRBD2 (5 bases). The germline V gene encodes CDR1 SNHLY and CDR2 FYNNEI. CDR3 length: 13 residues. V was clipped by 4 bases and J by 5 bases, with 8 bases between them. CDR3 amino acids: CASSAGETGELFF. The CDR3 bases are TGTGCCAGCAGTGCCGGGGAGACCGGGGAGCTGTTTTTT.